The clone carrying this T cell receptor (beta chain) turned up a few times. The data stem from a study of blood T cell repertoires in COVID-19. Study details: The United States, Italy and Spain were the sources of the acute and convalescent COVID-19 samples. Nucleic acid was either cDNA or gDNA, and it came from T cells, B-cell-depleted T cells, or PBMCs.

CDR3 length: 19 residues. V shed 1 base and J shed 0 bases, with 20 bases lying between them. Looked up from germline, CDR1 is SGHKS and CDR2 is YYEKEE (reference sequence). As originally analysed: Reference gene primers were amplified, and this amplification served to estimate nucleated cell counts. Assay used: immunoSEQ multiplex PCR; TCRdb lists only in-frame clones, some missing. Clone size and V and J calls were adopted from that table, with D and trimming inferred from the DNA. The table shows more than 20,000 clones, with around nine tenths occurring only once. The V and J genes are TRBV5-5 and TRBJ1-3; D unresolved. Material: peripheral blood. The receptor was derived from a man in his fifties or sixties with active COVID-19. CDR3 in amino acids: CASSLIGRGQLSSGNTIYF. The CDR3 region has the DNA TGTGCCAGCAGCTTGATCGGGAGAGGGCAGCTGAGCTCTGGAAACACCATATATTTT.